The next 4 T cell receptor beta chains were all read from a single sample in a study of blood T cell repertoires in COVID-19 (dated by TCRdb to 2020 to 2021). The receptor library was made with the immunoSEQ multiplex PCR assay. This immuneACCESS table, as held by TCRdb, lists in-frame sequences with V and J called but not all clones. Of the missing ones, under half trace to an unresolved V gene in checked studies; the others have no known cause. The sample table holds 70,000 to 75,000 clones, of which about 80% were seen once. The ten largest make up 28% of the sample. Sequenced material: peripheral blood. These receptor sequences come from an older man with acute or convalescent COVID-19.

The genes are TRBV29-1 and TRBJ2-3; 15 positions agree with TRBD2. The V and J ends lost 3 bases and 6 bases, in that order; junction bases with no gene match: 7. The CDR3 extends over 16 amino acids. Germline V gene sequence: CDR1 SQVTM, CDR2 ANQGSEA. CDR3 residues: CSVDGTSGRTTDTQYF. The CDR3 nucleotides read TGCAGCGTTGACGGGACTAGCGGGAGGACTACGGATACGCAGTATTTT.

CDR3 residues: CASSVGLGYEQYF. The CDR3 bases are TGTGCCAGCAGCGTTGGACTAGGCTACGAGCAGTACTTC. The V gene is TRBV5-8, the J gene TRBJ2-7; 7 bases agree with TRBD2. V lost 4 bases and J lost 3; bases outside the gene matches: 4. This CDR3 comprises 13 residues. Germline CDR1 SGHTS, CDR2 YDEGEE.

As DNA, the CDR3 is TGTGCCAGTAGTCCCAAAGCGGGACATGAGCAGTTCTTC. It yields the protein CASSPKAGHEQFF. The chain links TRBV19 to TRBJ2-1, with 7 bases matching TRBD2. The CDR3 extends over 13 amino acids. V shed 5 bases and J 8 bases; nucleotides not matched to a gene: 6. Germline lookup yields CDR1 LNHDA and CDR2 SQIVND (reference sequence).

J is TRBJ1-6 and V is TRBV18, with TRBD1 identical over 8 bases. The germline V gene has CDR1 KGHSH and CDR2 LQKENI. Trimming took 4 bases from V and 0 from J; bases not matched to a gene: 11. This CDR3 is built from 19 residues. The CDR3: CASSRKGTGESSYNSPLHF. The CDR3 nucleotides read TGTGCCAGCTCACGCAAAGGGACAGGAGAGAGCTCCTATAATTCACCCCTCCACTTT.